This paragraph covers one T cell receptor (beta chain) sequence. The data were obtained in a study of blood T cell repertoires in COVID-19. On the study more broadly: The cDNA or gDNA used as material had been derived from T cells, B-cell-depleted T cells, or PBMCs.

In the source study's methods: Amplification of reference gene primers was used by the study to estimate nucleated cell counts. Measured with immunoSEQ multiplex PCR; TCRdb has only the in-frame clones, and not every one. Clone size and V and J calls were adopted from that table, with D and trimming inferred from the DNA. This repertoire shows some 91,000 clones, over 60% found once; its top ten account for 6% to 8.5%. Trimming stripped 5 bases from V and 5 bases from J, with 18 bases between. This CDR3 region has 15 residues. CDR1 and CDR2 (germline): SNHLY, FYNNEI. The source material was peripheral blood. The chain is built from TRBV2 and TRBJ1-1, with D possibly TRBD1 on 6 matching bases. The receptor's source is a man between 65 and 85 years old with acute or convalescent COVID-19. CDR3 nucleotides: TGTGCCAGCAGTCCCGCCCCGGGACACCCGACTGAAGCTTTCTTT. This codes for CASSPAPGHPTEAFF.